These 20 T cell receptor beta chains were all obtained from the same sample, sequenced in a study of Graves' ophthalmopathy and Graves' hyperthyroidism. The study amplified TCR beta CDR3 regions using RNA transcripts. HTBI-primed RT-PCR formed the first round, and a multiplex PCR formed the second. TCRdb independently ran MiXCR on the multiplex PCR reads; one entry per CDR3 protein. Of about 230,000 distinct CDR3 sequences listed, 45% are singletons. Sequencing was carried out using peripheral blood. These receptors all come from an adult man with Graves' ophthalmopathy.

This clonotype was seen a few times. This rearrangement joins TRBV2 to TRBJ1-2; D gene ambiguous. Germline V gene lookup returns CDR1 SNHLY and CDR2 FYNNEI. Trimming cost V 6 bases and J 7 bases, with 18 bases left between them. This CDR3 has 14 residues. The CDR3 DNA reads TGTGCCAGCAGAACCACGTGGGAGTCATCTGGCTACACCTTC. Translating gives CASRTTWESSGYTF.

This rearrangement joins TRBV28 to TRBJ1-5; TRBD1 aligns across 7 bases. J lost 0 bases, V lost 7 bases, and 6 bases had no gene match. From germline, CDR1 is MDHEN and CDR2 SYDVKM. This CDR3 spans 15 amino acids. The CDR3 bases are TGTGCCAGCACCGGCCCAGGGGGTAGCAATCAGCCCCAGCATTTT. Residues: CASTGPGGSNQPQHF.

This clonotype appeared a few times. The chain employs TRBV12-3 or TRBV12-4 and TRBJ2-7, with 9 bases fitting TRBD1. This CDR3 spans 17 amino acids. Germline trimming cut 1 base from V and 0 bases from J; bases unmatched to any gene: 7. The CDR3 spells CASSLVGGTGSSYEQYF. In DNA form, the CDR3 reads TGTGCCAGCAGTTTAGTAGGTGGGACAGGGAGCTCCTACGAGCAGTACTTC.

This clonotype was detected only a few times. The V call is TRBV5-6, the J call TRBJ1-2; D is perhaps TRBD1 (6 bases). The CDR3 runs to 15 residues. Germline V gene data show CDR1 as SGHDT and CDR2 as YYEEEE. V lost 4 bases to trimming and J lost 5 bases, with 18 bases between them. CDR3 protein: CASSPGRGARYGYTF. DNA of the CDR3: TGTGCCAGCAGCCCGGGGAGGGGGGCGCGATATGGCTACACCTTC.

This clonotype was picked up a small number of times. This sequence joins TRBV9 and TRBJ2-7; D is perhaps TRBD2 (7 bases). CDR1 and CDR2 (germline): SGDLS, YYNGEE. The CDR3 totals 14 residues. V was shortened by 5 bases and J by 3 bases, with 15 bases between the two germline ends. The CDR3 sequence is CASSPRGADYEQYF. CDR3 nucleotides: TGTGCCAGCAGTCCCCGGGGGGCCGACTACGAGCAGTACTTC.

This CDR3 reads CSARGLTGTVEAFF. The CDR3 nucleotides are TGCAGTGCTAGAGGCCTGACAGGGACCGTTGAAGCTTTCTTT. The rearrangement joins TRBV20-1 to TRBJ1-1; 7 bases map to TRBD1. This CDR3 has 14 amino acids. The germline V gene encodes CDR1 DFQATT and CDR2 SNEGSKA (reference sequence). The V and J ends lost 1 base and 7 bases, in that order; junction bases with no gene match: 9.

The chain joins TRBV10-3 to TRBJ2-7; the D gene is possibly TRBD1 (5 bases). The J call is uncertain, as TRBJ2-1 better fits the DNA end. Per germline, CDR1 ENHRY and CDR2 SYGVKD. The CDR3 is 16 residues long. The CDR3 bases are TGTGCCATCAGTGAGTCCCCAGGGAATCAAGGTAATGAGCAGTTCTTC. Encoded protein: CAISESPGNQGNEQFF.

This clonotype has just a few counts. The rearrangement links TRBV10-3 to TRBJ1-4; D is uncertain. The CDR3 spans 17 residues. The V gene's germline CDR1 is ENHRY and CDR2 SYGVKD. Trimming pared 3 bases from V and 0 bases from J, leaving 14 bases between. The DNA of the CDR3 is TGTGCCATCAGTGAAACGAGGACCCATTCAACTAATGAAAAACTGTTTTTT. Translation: CAISETRTHSTNEKLFF.

This clonotype was picked up a small number of times. The chain employs TRBV7-8 and TRBJ1-4, with a weak D call TRBD1 (6 bases). This CDR3 is 14 amino acids long. CDR1 is SGHVS and CDR2 is FQNEAQ in the germline V gene. V dropped 5 bases and J dropped 2 bases, with 9 bases sitting between them. The CDR3 sequence is CASSRDMTNEKLFF. CDR3 coding DNA: TGTGCCAGCAGCCGGGACATGACTAATGAAAAACTGTTTTTT.

This clonotype was seen repeatedly, ten times or more. This sequence joins TRBV10-3 and TRBJ2-7; D is possibly TRBD1 (5 bases). V was cut by 3 bases and J by 5 bases, with 14 bases left in between. Germline CDR1 ENHRY, CDR2 SYGVKD. The CDR3 is made up of 14 amino acids. CDR3 region: CAISDSLGVHEQYF. The CDR3 DNA is TGTGCCATCAGTGACTCCCTAGGGGTCCACGAGCAGTACTTC.

This chain joins TRBV19 and TRBJ2-2; 9 positions agree with TRBD1. The CDR3 is made up of 14 amino acids. Germline-derived CDR1 and CDR2 are LNHDA and SQIVND (reference sequence). V dropped 4 bases and J dropped 4; count of bases not matched to a gene: 1. In nucleotides, the CDR3 is TGTGCCAGTAGTACGACAGGGGGCACCGGGGAGCTGTTTTTT. Its translation: CASSTTGGTGELFF. The full variable domain, with the rest looked up from reference TRBV19 and TRBJ2-2, is DGGITQSPKYLFRKEGQNVTLSCEQNLNHDAMYWYRQDPGQGLRLIYYSQIVNDFQKGDIAEGYSVSREKKESFPLTVTSAQKNPTAFYLCASSTTGGTGELFFGEGSRLTVL.

This clonotype has a handful of counts. This chain connects TRBV7-2 to TRBJ2-2; TRBD1 is a possible D gene (5 bases). The CDR3 totals 16 residues. Germline values: CDR1 SGHTA, CDR2 FQGNSA. The V gene lost 1 base and the J gene lost 6 bases, with 15 bases spanning the gap. The CDR3: CASSLGSGFRSGELFF. The CDR3 coding sequence is TGTGCCAGCAGCTTAGGATCAGGGTTTCGGTCCGGGGAGCTGTTTTTT. Full variable domain (remainder filled in from reference TRBV7-2 and TRBJ2-2): GAGVSQSPSNKVTEKGKDVELRCDPISGHTALYWYRQSLGQGLEFLIYFQGNSAPDKSGLPSDRFSAERTGGSVSTLTIQRTQQEDSAVYLCASSLGSGFRSGELFFGEGSRLTVL.

This clonotype turned up a few times. The chain recombines TRBV7-9 with TRBJ2-6; D possibly corresponds to TRBD1 (6 bases). Germline loops: CDR1 SEHNR, CDR2 FQNEAQ (reference sequence). The CDR3 contains 13 residues. V was cut by 6 bases and J by 4 bases, with 7 bases left in between. The CDR3 sequence: CASRGTGANVLTF. As DNA, the CDR3 is TGTGCCAGCAGGGGGACAGGGGCCAACGTCCTGACTTTC.

This clonotype was recorded many times. This chain links TRBV29-1 with TRBJ1-2; unclear D gene. The CDR3 sequence is 14 residues long. Germline V CDR1 and CDR2: SQVTM, ANQGSEA. Between the trimmed V and J ends, which lost 5 bases and 8 bases, there was a span of 21 bases. The CDR3 nucleotides read TGCAGCGTTAAAACCGGGAGAGATGTTGGGGGCTACACCTTC. Its protein product is CSVKTGRDVGGYTF.

The V call is TRBV20-1, the J call TRBJ2-5; 14 bases map to TRBD2. This CDR3 contains 16 residues. V shed 3 bases and J 2 bases; nucleotides not matched to a gene: 5. Per the germline V gene, CDR1 is DFQATT and CDR2 is SNEGSKA (reference sequence). In nucleotides, the CDR3 is TGCAGTGCTAGGACGGGACTAGCGGGGGCGCAAGAGACCCAGTACTTC. It translates to CSARTGLAGAQETQYF.

This chain joins TRBV19 and TRBJ1-1, with TRBD1 identical over 7 bases. V lost 6 bases and J lost 6; bases outside the gene matches: 4. The CDR3 consists of 12 residues. Looked up from germline, CDR1 is LNHDA and CDR2 is SQIVND (reference sequence). CDR3 amino acids: CASSRRGAEAFF. DNA of the CDR3: TGTGCCAGTAGCCGCAGGGGGGCTGAAGCTTTCTTT.

This clonotype was recorded once. The conserved phenylalanine or tryptophan is not found at the CDR3 terminus, so this likely reflects a read error. This chain connects TRBV2 to TRBJ2-7, with D unresolved. Germline V gene data show CDR1 as SNHLY and CDR2 as FYNNEI. V dropped 1 base and J dropped 3 bases, with 7 bases sitting between them. The CDR3 runs 13 residues. CDR3 sequence (DNA): TGTGCCAGCAGTGAAGACCGCAACTACGAGCAGTACCTC. This gives the protein CASSEDRNYEQYL.

CDR3 nucleotide sequence: TGCGCCAGCAGTGACGGGACTAGCGGGATCTACGAGCAGTACTTC. Amino acid sequence: CASSDGTSGIYEQYF. The rearrangement links TRBV4-1 to TRBJ2-7; TRBD2 agrees at 13 bases. V shed 6 bases, J shed 3 bases, and the junction held 5 bases outside the gene matches. In germline, CDR1 is MGHRA, CDR2 YSYEKL. The CDR3 is 15 residues long.

This sequence joins TRBV2 and TRBJ1-6, with TRBD1 identical over 10 bases. This CDR3 comprises 16 residues. CDR1 is SNHLY, CDR2 FYNNEI, per germline. The trim removed 5 bases at V and 7 bases at J, leaving 8 bases unmatched. CDR3 in DNA: TGTGCCAGCAGTCTTCCTTCGGGACAGGGGAATTCACCCCTCCACTTT. Its protein product is CASSLPSGQGNSPLHF. Variable domain in full (rest from reference TRBV2 and TRBJ1-6): EPEVTQTPSHQVTQMGQEVILRCVPISNHLYFYWYRQILGQKVEFLVSFYNNEISEKSEIFDDQFSVERPDGSNFTLKIRSTKLEDSAMYFCASSLPSGQGNSPLHFGNGTRLTVT.

The V gene is TRBV20-1, the J gene TRBJ1-6; tentative D call: TRBD1 (6 bases). The CDR3 runs 13 residues. The germline gives CDR1 DFQATT, CDR2 SNEGSKA (reference sequence). In DNA, the CDR3 is TGCACCCCCCAGAGGGGGGTCGGATCACCCCTCCACTTT. Translating gives CTPQRGVGSPLHF.